The entry below gives a single TCR beta chain sequence along with its context. Antigen specificity is unknown. TCRdb keeps only in-frame clones here, not all; method: immunoSEQ multiplex PCR. The sample includes 66,000 or so clones, approximately 85% seen only once; the top ten take over 20%. This record comes from a study of T cell responses to AZD1222 COVID-19 vaccine. V trimming: 5 bases; J trimming: 5 bases; junction bases outside the gene matches: 9. This CDR3 is built from 15 residues. The germline CDR1 and CDR2 sequences are SNHLY and FYNNEI. Findings and limits, study-wide: Spike-specific TCR breadth and depth both grew after two AZD1222 doses.

This clonotype originated in an adult in good health. The sequences come from peripheral blood, collected on day 0 of MenACWY control vaccination. This sequence joins TRBV2 and TRBJ1-1, with TRBD1 identical over 9 bases. This CDR3 is CASSFRTGDGTEAFF. CDR3 bases: TGTGCCAGCAGTTTCCGGACAGGGGACGGGACTGAAGCTTTCTTT.